The rows below give T cell receptor beta chains drawn from one sample of a study of OX40 agonist ivuxolimab in advanced cancers. TCRdb's copy holds only in-frame clones and misses some; the assay was immunoSEQ multiplex PCR. The sample lists tens of thousands of clones; 80% to 85% were seen once. The sample consisted of CD4+ or CD8+ T cells sorted from blood, taken in a trial of the OX40 agonist ivuxolimab. These TCRs come from an adult with an advanced solid tumor such as melanoma, head and neck, liver or kidney cancer. Each CDR3 is given with its conserved first and last residue. The order of the fields is V gene, clone size, J gene, D gene, CDR3 protein, CDR3 DNA. A D gene is named only where the DNA matches it firmly. Rows may omit the clone size; those that give it use once, few, many or a size class.

TRBV4-2,.,TRBJ2-5,.,CASSQGGGRETQYF,TGTGCCAGCAGCCAAGGAGGGGGACGAGAGACCCAGTACTTC
TRBV11-2,.,TRBJ2-1,TRBD2,CASRGLAGGFNEQFF,TGTGCCAGCAGGGGACTAGCGGGGGGTTTCAATGAGCAGTTCTTC
TRBV15,.,TRBJ2-7,.,CATSRDLRGEQYF,TGTGCCACCAGCAGAGATCTAAGGGGCGAGCAGTACTTC
TRBV5-1,.,TRBJ2-7,.,CASSLDRASYEQYF,TGCGCCAGCAGCTTGGACAGGGCCTCCTACGAGCAGTACTTC
TRBV12-5,once,TRBJ2-2,TRBD2,CASGFAIAGMAGGELFF,TGTGCTAGTGGTTTTGCCATAGCGGGAATGGCGGGCGGGGAGCTGTTTTTT
TRBV5-1,.,TRBJ1-4,.,CASSLVGGQGEKLFF,TGCGCCAGCAGCTTGGTCGGGGGGCAAGGTGAAAAACTGTTTTTT
TRBV11-2,.,TRBJ2-5,.,CASSPRTAAYQETQYF,TGTGCCAGCAGCCCCCGGACGGCAGCCTACCAAGAGACCCAGTACTTC
TRBV2,few,TRBJ1-2,TRBD1,CASYDREPNYGYTF,TGTGCCAGTTACGACAGGGAACCTAACTATGGCTACACCTTC
TRBV18,.,TRBJ2-7,TRBD1,CASSPPNQGAYEQYF,TGTGCCAGCTCACCACCGAACCAGGGGGCCTACGAGCAGTACTTC
TRBV30,.,TRBJ2-5,.,CAWSVHETQYF,TGTGCCTGGAGTGTACACGAGACCCAGTACTTC
TRBV5-1,.,TRBJ2-5,.,CASSYGTEGETQYF,TGCGCCAGCAGCTACGGGACGGAGGGGGAGACCCAGTACTTC
TRBV6-5,once,TRBJ2-1,TRBD1,CASSYPDRSQFF,TGTGCCAGCAGTTATCCGGACAGGTCGCAGTTCTTC
TRBV27,once,TRBJ1-1,.,CASSPRTANTEAFF,TGTGCCAGCAGCCCGAGGACTGCTAACACTGAAGCTTTCTTT
TRBV29-1,.,TRBJ1-5,TRBD1,CSVQGGWDQPQHF,TGCAGCGTTCAAGGGGGCTGGGATCAGCCCCAGCATTTT
TRBV12-5,.,TRBJ2-1,TRBD1,CASGFTWTGGKNEQFF,TGTGCTAGTGGTTTTACCTGGACAGGGGGCAAGAATGAGCAGTTCTTC
TRBV5-4,.,TRBJ2-1,TRBD2,CASSFRLASGSLYNEQFF,TGTGCCAGCAGCTTCCGGCTGGCTAGCGGGAGCCTCTACAATGAGCAGTTCTTC
TRBV7-9,.,TRBJ2-3,TRBD2,CASSLESSGSADTQYF,TGTGCCAGCAGCTTAGAGTCCAGCGGGAGCGCAGATACGCAGTATTTT
TRBV29-1,.,TRBJ1-5,.,CSVAEGKSNQPQHF,TGCAGCGTTGCAGAGGGGAAGAGCAATCAGCCCCAGCATTTT
TRBV11-2,.,TRBJ2-3,.,CASSLSGTDTQYF,TGTGCCAGCAGCTTATCCGGCACAGATACGCAGTATTTT
TRBV5-4,.,TRBJ2-3,TRBD2,CASSFPLAGSGTDTQYF,TGTGCCAGCAGCTTCCCCCTAGCGGGGTCTGGCACAGATACGCAGTATTTT
TRBV5-1,.,TRBJ1-2,.,CASTPGYGVNYGYTF,TGCGCCAGCACCCCGGGATATGGGGTTAACTATGGCTACACCTTC
TRBV4-1,.,TRBJ2-5,.,CASSQGGGIQETQYF,TGCGCCAGCAGCCAAGGCGGCGGGATCCAAGAGACCCAGTACTTC
TRBV7-9,.,TRBJ1-1,.,CASSPNTGSGTEAFF,TGTGCCAGCAGCCCCAACACAGGGTCGGGGACTGAAGCTTTCTTT
TRBV5-6,.,TRBJ1-5,.,CASSDQTAGLNQPQHF,TGTGCCAGCAGCGACCAGACCGCAGGGCTCAATCAGCCCCAGCATTTT
TRBV7-8,.,TRBJ1-6,.,CASSLGAGYSYNSPLHF,TGTGCCAGCAGCTTAGGGGCAGGGTACTCCTATAATTCACCCCTCCACTTT
TRBV7-8,.,TRBJ2-3,.,CASSLVPRGRAGTDTQYF,TGTGCCAGCAGCTTAGTCCCGCGGGGCAGGGCTGGCACAGATACGCAGTATTTT
TRBV11-2,.,TRBJ2-7,TRBD2,CASSPNLADSYEQYF,TGTGCCAGCAGCCCGAATCTAGCGGATTCCTACGAGCAGTACTTC
TRBV7-2,.,TRBJ1-2,.,CASSFLTGGYTF,TGTGCCAGCAGCTTCCTCACGGGGGGCTACACCTTC
TRBV29-1,once,TRBJ2-1,TRBD2,CSVEDGGASSYNEQFF,TGCAGCGTTGAAGACGGGGGGGCAAGCTCCTACAATGAGCAGTTCTTC
TRBV5-1,.,TRBJ2-1,TRBD1,CASSLQGINEQFF,TGCGCCAGCAGCTTACAGGGGATCAATGAGCAGTTCTTC
TRBV28,.,TRBJ1-4,TRBD1,CASSSPGQGDEKLFF,TGTGCCAGCAGTTCGCCGGGACAGGGAGATGAAAAACTGTTTTTT
TRBV5-4,.,TRBJ2-5,.,CASSWVGGVAETQYF,TGTGCCAGCAGCTGGGTGGGGGGAGTCGCAGAGACCCAGTACTTC
TRBV19,.,TRBJ1-1,.,CASSPLMGAWVVEAFF,TGTGCCAGTAGTCCCTTGATGGGGGCCTGGGTCGTTGAAGCTTTCTTT
TRBV6-6,.,TRBJ2-7,TRBD2,CASAGGISEQYF,TGTGCCAGTGCGGGGGGGATCAGCGAGCAGTACTTC
TRBV19,.,TRBJ2-7,TRBD1,CASSPRTGVPSGEQYF,TGTGCCAGTAGTCCGCGGACAGGGGTTCCATCGGGGGAGCAGTACTTC
TRBV27,.,TRBJ1-1,.,CASSQTRNTEAFF,TGTGCCAGCAGCCAAACACGGAACACTGAAGCTTTCTTT
TRBV10-3,.,TRBJ1-4,.,CAAQSATNEKLFF,TGTGCCGCTCAGAGTGCAACTAATGAAAAACTGTTTTTT
TRBV5-1,.,TRBJ2-5,.,CASRRAGSSFQETQYF,TGCGCCAGCAGGCGAGCAGGGTCAAGTTTCCAAGAGACCCAGTACTTC
TRBV15,few,TRBJ2-7,.,CATSSYWTPWYEQYF,TGTGCCACCAGCAGCTACTGGACGCCATGGTACGAGCAGTACTTC
TRBV5-1,.,TRBJ2-2,.,CASSLAVATNTGELFF,TGCGCCAGCAGCTTGGCGGTGGCAACCAACACCGGGGAGCTGTTTTTT
TRBV7-7,.,TRBJ2-7,TRBD1,CASSRAVGQGIHEQYF,TGTGCCAGCAGCCGAGCGGTTGGACAGGGGATCCACGAGCAGTACTTC
TRBV2,.,TRBJ2-4,.,CASSRGTAKNIQYF,TGTGCCAGCAGCAGGGGAACAGCCAAAAACATTCAGTACTTC
TRBV5-1,.,TRBJ1-2,TRBD1,CASSIGTEHYGYTF,TGCGCCAGCAGCATCGGGACAGAACACTATGGCTACACCTTC
TRBV5-1,.,TRBJ2-5,.,CASSLGSETQYF,TGCGCCAGCAGCTTGGGGTCCGAGACCCAGTACTTC
TRBV2,once,TRBJ1-2,.,CASTWGAGGYTF,TGTGCCAGCACTTGGGGGGCGGGTGGCTACACCTTC
TRBV11-2,.,TRBJ1-4,TRBD1,CASSPTTGAPLEKLFF,TGTGCCAGCAGCCCAACTACAGGGGCCCCTTTGGAAAAACTGTTTTTT
TRBV10-3,.,TRBJ2-7,.,CAISDKLSGVEQYF,TGTGCCATCAGTGATAAGTTAAGTGGCGTCGAGCAGTACTTC
TRBV4-1,.,TRBJ1-1,.,CASSQGAGATSTEAFF,TGCGCCAGCAGCCAGGGGGCAGGGGCGACGAGCACTGAAGCTTTCTTT
TRBV28,.,TRBJ2-1,.,CASSLGGRHNEQFF,TGTGCCAGCAGTTTAGGGGGGAGACACAATGAGCAGTTCTTC